This T cell receptor (beta chain) was retrieved from a study of blood T cell repertoires in COVID-19. Looking at the study overall: Acute and convalescent COVID-19 specimens originated in the United States, Italy and Spain. T cells, B-cell-depleted T cells, or PBMCs provided the cDNA or gDNA that served as material.

Profiling relied on immunoSEQ multiplex PCR, and the TCRdb table lists in-frame clones only, not all of them. The sample carries about 200,000 clones, less than 85% recorded once. This sequence was found in a man aged 45-65 years who had recovered from COVID-19. Sample: peripheral blood.

CDR3 residues: CASSDPGLAGESSYNEQFF. The CDR3, as DNA: TGTGCCAGCAGTGACCCGGGACTAGCGGGAGAAAGCTCCTACAATGAGCAGTTCTTC. The chain combines TRBV6-1 with TRBJ2-1, with 14 positions matching TRBD2. The V gene's germline CDR1 is MNHNS and CDR2 SASEGT. The trim removed 3 bases at V and 0 bases at J, leaving 7 bases unmatched. This CDR3 has 19 amino acids.